A single sample gave rise to the 15 T cell receptor beta chains below, sequenced in a study of cytomegalovirus exposure and HLA in healthy donors (dated by TCRdb to about 2017). Library method: the immunoSEQ multiplex PCR assay. For the multiplex PCR, a mixture combining 60 forward primers for TCR Vbeta segments and 13 reverse primers for TCR Jbeta segments was used. The source is immuneACCESS, and TCRdb retained only in-frame sequences with V and J called. Part of the clones is not carried over; for the studies checked, unresolved V genes explain less than half of this, and the remainder is unexplained. The sample has tens of thousands of clones on record. 4.5% to 6.5% of the sample lies in the top ten. The sequencing sample was made of PBMCs. The origin of the receptors is a woman between 40 and 55 years old in good health and CMV-seropositive.

The chain has TRBV19 and TRBJ2-1; TRBD2 is a possible D gene (5 bases). Germline-derived CDR1 and CDR2 are LNHDA and SQIVND (reference sequence). The CDR3 spans 13 residues. The V end lost 7 bases, the J end lost 5 bases, and 12 bases lay between the germline ends. The DNA for the CDR3 is TGTGCCAGTACCGTCCCGGGAAACAATGAGCAGTTCTTC. This sequence encodes CASTVPGNNEQFF.

The rearrangement uses TRBV29-1 and TRBJ2-7, with D possibly being TRBD2 (6 bases). With 1 base removed from V and 0 bases from J, the gap between germline ends came to 13 bases. The germline gives CDR1 SQVTM, CDR2 ANQGSEA. The CDR3 contains 15 residues. Written as DNA, the CDR3 is TGCAGCGTTGAAGCGGGGGATTACGGCTCCTACGAGCAGTACTTC. Its protein is CSVEAGDYGSYEQYF.

This rearrangement joins TRBV4-1 to TRBJ1-2, with D uncertain. Trimming shortened V by 0 bases and J by 8 bases, and 10 bases separated the two germline ends. This CDR3 spans 13 amino acids. Germline V gene sequence: CDR1 MGHRA, CDR2 YSYEKL. CDR3 loop: CASSQDLSRGYTF. In nucleotides, the CDR3 is TGCGCCAGCAGCCAAGACCTTTCCCGGGGCTACACCTTC.

A note on this clone: The junction and the germline gene differ at one end; a read error may be behind it. This sequence joins TRBV5-1 and TRBJ2-7, with TRBD2 identical over 9 bases. The CDR3 is 15 residues long. Germline V gene data show CDR1 as SGHRS and CDR2 as YFSETQ. CDR3 region: CASSLDSGGTYEQHF. The CDR3 nucleotides read TGCGCCAGCAGCTTGGATAGCGGGGGAACCTACGAGCAGCACTTC.

The chain couples TRBV19 to TRBJ2-1; 11 bases are a match to TRBD2. The CDR3 runs 18 residues. V dropped 4 bases and J dropped 9; count of bases not matched to a gene: 17. Germline CDR1 and CDR2: LNHDA and SQIVND (reference sequence). Here the CDR3 DNA reads TGTGCCAGTAGTAGCGGGGGCCAACTAGCGGGAGAGTATGGTGAGCAGTTCTTC. Its protein product is CASSSGGQLAGEYGEQFF.

The chain combines TRBV12-5 with TRBJ1-1; 8 bases align to TRBD1. V lost 5 bases to trimming and J lost 5 bases; unmatched junction nucleotides: 7. Germline assignment: CDR1 LGHNT and CDR2 FRNRAP. The CDR3 extends over 14 amino acids. CDR3 nucleotide sequence: TGTGCTAGTGGTCAGGGGGCCAGTCCTACTGAAGCTTTCTTT. Translated, it gives CASGQGASPTEAFF.

The rearrangement joins TRBV13 to TRBJ2-5; TRBD2 aligns across 14 bases. CDR1 is PRHDT and CDR2 is FYEKMQ in the germline V gene (reference sequence). CDR3 length: 16 residues. The trim removed 5 bases at V and 5 bases at J, leaving 7 bases unmatched. The CDR3 nucleotides are TGTGCCAGCAGCCCGGGACTAGCGGGAGTAAGGGAGACCCAGTACTTC. Translating gives CASSPGLAGVRETQYF.

The chain has TRBV11-2 and TRBJ1-1; D is unclear. Per germline, CDR1 SGHAT and CDR2 FQNNGV. The V end was cut by 2 bases, the J end by 4 bases, with 8 bases between. The CDR3 is made up of 13 amino acids. The CDR3, as DNA: TGTGCCAGCAGCTTAAACGAGGGCACTGAAGCTTTCTTT. Encoded protein: CASSLNEGTEAFF.

The CDR3 reads CASSLPSGSGSDTQYF. CDR3 in DNA: TGTGCCAGCAGTTTACCTAGCGGGAGCGGTTCAGATACGCAGTATTTT. This chain joins TRBV27 and TRBJ2-3, with 10 nucleotides matching TRBD2. The germline CDR1 and CDR2 sequences are MNHEY and SMNVEV (reference sequence). This CDR3 is 16 amino acids long. The V segment lost 2 bases and the J segment 4 bases; nucleotides outside the gene matches: 6.

The chain is built from TRBV11-3 and TRBJ2-2; no reliable D call. V lost 3 bases and J 4 bases, leaving 3 bases between the germline ends. The CDR3 has 12 residues. Germline V lookup: CDR1 SGHNT, CDR2 YENEEA. The CDR3, as DNA: TGTGCCAGCAGCTTCTTCACCGGGGAGCTGTTTTTT. This encodes CASSFFTGELFF.

V gene TRBV6-1 combines with J gene TRBJ1-5, with D tentatively TRBD1 (5 bases). V gave up 6 bases and J gave up 6 bases, with 12 bases separating them. The CDR3 covers 13 residues. Germline V gene data show CDR1 as MNHNS and CDR2 as SASEGT. The CDR3 DNA follows: TGTGCCAGCAGAGTCAGGGTGGCTCAGCCCCAGCATTTT. As protein: CASRVRVAQPQHF.

The V gene is TRBV5-1, the J gene TRBJ1-2, with unresolved D. The CDR3 is 13 residues long. Germline V CDR1 and CDR2: SGHRS, YFSETQ. V was trimmed by 0 bases and J by 4 bases, leaving 7 bases between them. CDR3 in amino acids: CASSLDHTYGYTF. In nucleotides, the CDR3 is TGCGCCAGCAGCTTGGACCACACCTATGGCTACACCTTC. The entire variable domain, with the rest obtained from reference TRBV5-1 and TRBJ1-2, is as follows: KAGVTQTPRYLIKTRGQQVTLSCSPISGHRSVSWYQQTPGQGLQFLFEYFSETQRNKGNFPGRFSGRQFSNSRSEMNVSTLELGDSALYLCASSLDHTYGYTFGSGTRLTVV.

V is TRBV4-3 and J is TRBJ2-7; TRBD1 is a possible D gene (5 bases). V gave up 2 bases and J gave up 4 bases, with 15 bases separating them. The CDR3 extends over 15 amino acids. The germline V gene has CDR1 LGHNA and CDR2 YSLEER. Written as DNA, the CDR3 is TGCGCCAGCAGCCAATCGTATAGGGGTGGGTACGAGCAGTACTTC. Its protein product is CASSQSYRGGYEQYF.

This rearrangement joins TRBV4-3 to TRBJ1-1; 8 positions agree with TRBD1. The CDR3 length is 14 residues. V lost 2 bases to trimming and J lost 7 bases; unmatched junction nucleotides: 6. CDR1 and CDR2 (germline): LGHNA, YSLEER. The DNA for the CDR3 is TGCGCCAGCAGCCAACAGGGGGCGCTTAGTGAAGCTTTCTTT. Residues: CASSQQGALSEAFF.

The chain joins TRBV5-1 to TRBJ2-3; D is perhaps TRBD1 (5 bases). Germline CDR1 and CDR2: SGHRS and YFSETQ. Trimming shortened V by 0 bases and J by 0 bases, and 11 bases separated the two germline ends. The CDR3 totals 16 residues. The DNA for the CDR3 is TGCGCCAGCAGCTTGGCCAGGGATCGGAGCACAGATACGCAGTATTTT. Its translation: CASSLARDRSTDTQYF.